Sequencing of this T cell receptor beta chain was carried out in a study of blood T cell repertoires in COVID-19. Profiling relied on immunoSEQ multiplex PCR, and the TCRdb table lists in-frame clones only, not all of them. This repertoire shows approximately 350,000 clones, 70% to 90% found once; its top ten account for about 7%. This CDR3 contains 15 residues. The V and J ends lost 3 bases and 2 bases, in that order; junction bases with no gene match: 6. The V gene's germline CDR1 is SGHTS and CDR2 YDEGEE. The Seattle site enrolled patients during active infection and followed them longitudinally. V gene TRBV5-8 combines with J gene TRBJ1-1; 8 nucleotides line up with TRBD1. The sample taken for sequencing was peripheral blood. This TCR was recovered from a woman aged 55-75 years with COVID-19, enrolled during active disease. The CDR3 region has the DNA TGTGCCAGCAGCTACTGGACAGGGCCAAACACTGAAGCTTTCTTT. Protein sequence: CASSYWTGPNTEAFF.